Following are 11 T cell receptor beta chains from one sample sequenced in a study of T cell responses to AZD1222 COVID-19 vaccine. Method: immunoSEQ multiplex PCR; TCRdb's copy keeps in-frame clones and lacks some. This sample has 120,000 to 150,000 clones, with 70% to 90% found just once. Sequencing used peripheral blood, obtained on day 0 of AZD1222 vaccination. These receptor sequences come from an adult in good health.

The chain employs TRBV11-2 and TRBJ2-3, with D unclear. From germline, CDR1 is SGHAT and CDR2 FQNNGV. The CDR3 has 11 residues. The V end was cut by 7 bases, the J end by 2 bases, with 4 bases between. The CDR3 loop is CASNITDTQYF. The CDR3 region has the DNA TGTGCCAGCAACATCACAGATACGCAGTATTTT.

This chain connects TRBV19 to TRBJ2-1; TRBD2 matches 15 bases. The V and J ends lost 0 bases and 1 base, in that order; junction bases with no gene match: 1. The CDR3 is 18 residues long. In germline, CDR1 is LNHDA, CDR2 SQIVND (reference sequence). The CDR3 here is CASSIEGLAGGSYNEQFF. Here the CDR3 DNA reads TGTGCCAGTAGTATAGAGGGACTAGCGGGGGGATCCTACAATGAGCAGTTCTTC.

The chain links TRBV9 to TRBJ2-7, with no clear D. This CDR3 is 15 amino acids long. Germline V CDR1 and CDR2: SGDLS, YYNGEE. V was trimmed by 1 base and J by 2 bases, leaving 13 bases between them. The CDR3 region has the DNA TGTGCCAGCAGCGTAAGTACCGGGCGGACCTACGAGCAGTACTTC. It translates to CASSVSTGRTYEQYF.

This clone has just one count. CDR3 coding DNA: TGTGCCAGTAGTATCTCTAGCGGGACAGATACGCAGTATTTT. Amino acid sequence: CASSISSGTDTQYF. The chain joins TRBV19 to TRBJ2-3, with 8 bases identical to TRBD2. The CDR3 has 14 residues. The ends lost 3 bases at V and 3 bases at J; junction bases unmatched: 2. Germline-derived CDR1 and CDR2 are LNHDA and SQIVND (reference sequence). The full variable domain, with the rest looked up from reference TRBV19 and TRBJ2-3, is DGGITQSPKYLFRKEGQNVTLSCEQNLNHDAMYWYRQDPGQGLRLIYYSQIVNDFQKGDIAEGYSVSREKKESFPLTVTSAQKNPTAFYLCASSISSGTDTQYFGPGTRLTVL.

The chain joins TRBV4-3 to TRBJ2-5, with unresolved D. The germline V and J ends were trimmed by 0 bases and 5 bases, with 7 bases remaining between them. The CDR3 extends over 13 amino acids. Germline-derived CDR1 and CDR2 are LGHNA and YSLEER. The DNA for the CDR3 is TGCGCCAGCAGCCAAGACGTGTGGGAGACCCAGTACTTC. It is translated as CASSQDVWETQYF.

The V gene is TRBV7-3, the J gene TRBJ2-1, with D possibly being TRBD2 (6 bases). The CDR3 totals 13 residues. Trimming removed 4 bases from V and 6 bases from J, with 10 bases in between. The V gene's germline CDR1 is SGHTA and CDR2 FQGTGA. CDR3 in DNA: TGTGCCAGCAGCTCCGACGGGGGCAATGAGCAGTTCTTC. Residues: CASSSDGGNEQFF.

The V call is TRBV6-5, the J call TRBJ2-3; 11 positions agree with TRBD2. This CDR3 region has 16 residues. Germline-derived CDR1 and CDR2 are MNHEY and SVGAGI. Trimming cost V 2 bases and J 2 bases; bases outside gene matches: 3. The CDR3 spells CASSYQGLAVTDTQYF. DNA for the CDR3: TGTGCCAGCAGTTACCAGGGACTAGCGGTCACAGATACGCAGTATTTT.

The chain couples TRBV7-2 to TRBJ2-1; D gene uncertain. Between the trimmed V and J ends, which lost 1 base and 5 bases, there was a span of 15 bases. CDR1 SGHTA and CDR2 FQGNSA come from the germline V gene. CDR3 length: 16 residues. DNA for the CDR3: TGTGCCAGCAGCTTAGTGGGTCTACCTAGAAACAATGAGCAGTTCTTC. This codes for CASSLVGLPRNNEQFF.

This clone turned up a few times. The chain is built from TRBV7-2 and TRBJ2-5, with 8 positions matching TRBD2. Trimming cost V 5 bases and J 5 bases; bases outside gene matches: 7. CDR3 length: 14 amino acids. Germline V CDR1 and CDR2: SGHTA, FQGNSA. DNA for the CDR3: TGTGCCAGCAGCCGGTCTGGGACTAGGGAGACCCAGTACTTC. It is translated as CASSRSGTRETQYF. The whole variable domain, remainder taken from reference TRBV7-2 and TRBJ2-5, is GAGVSQSPSNKVTEKGKDVELRCDPISGHTALYWYRQSLGQGLEFLIYFQGNSAPDKSGLPSDRFSAERTGGSVSTLTIQRTQQEDSAVYLCASSRSGTRETQYFGPGTRLLVL.

The chain carries TRBV6-2 or TRBV6-3 and TRBJ1-1; D might be TRBD1 (5 bases). Germline assignment: CDR1 MNHEY and CDR2 SVGEGT. Between the trimmed V and J ends, which lost 2 bases and 4 bases, there was a span of 11 bases. The CDR3 is 14 amino acids. CDR3 residues: CASSYRRGTTEAFF. CDR3 bases: TGTGCCAGCAGTTACCGGAGGGGCACCACTGAAGCTTTCTTT.

The rearrangement joins TRBV27 to TRBJ1-2, with a weak D call TRBD1 (6 bases). This CDR3 comprises 16 residues. V shed 8 bases and J shed 0 bases, with 19 bases lying between them. The V gene's germline CDR1 is MNHEY and CDR2 SMNVEV (reference sequence). The CDR3 DNA sequence: TGTGCCAGCTCCCGAGGGGGGGCCCCCTCTAACTATGGCTACACCTTC. Amino acids: CASSRGGAPSNYGYTF.